The 25 T cell receptor beta chains below all came from one sample that was sequenced in a study of CD4 T cells in relation to SARS-CoV-2 and coronaviruses. Unexposed donor CD4+ T cells date from about 2011-2018, before the COVID-19 pandemic. CD4+ T cells were isolated from the cells after about ten days of culture. Their cognate antigens are unknown. Using immunoSEQ multiplex PCR, the repertoire was profiled, and TCRdb retains in-frame clones only, with some absent. The table includes about 17,000 clones, around three quarters detected once. Source material: CD4+ T cells from PBMCs, cultured in vitro. All receptors come from a human donor in good health.

This chain links TRBV6-1 with TRBJ2-2, with D perhaps TRBD2 (6 bases). Germline V gives CDR1 MNHNS, CDR2 SASEGT. The CDR3 runs 16 residues. Trimming removed 4 bases at V and 1 base at J, with 13 bases between. The CDR3 DNA sequence: TGTGCCAGCAGTGGCGGGATTAGACTGAACACCGGGGAGCTGTTTTTT. Protein product: CASSGGIRLNTGELFF.

The chain joins TRBV5-1 to TRBJ2-7, with 7 bases matching TRBD2. CDR1 is SGHRS, CDR2 YFSETQ, per germline. Germline trimming cut 2 bases from V and 6 bases from J; bases unmatched to any gene: 14. The CDR3 consists of 16 residues. The CDR3 DNA sequence: TGCGCCAGCAGCTTCCACGAGCCGGGAGGACGTAGCGAGCAGTACTTC. This codes for CASSFHEPGGRSEQYF.

The chain combines TRBV24-1 with TRBJ2-1; 9 positions agree with TRBD1. This CDR3 region has 17 residues. The germline V gene encodes CDR1 KGHDR and CDR2 SFDVKD. V was clipped by 5 bases and J by 10 bases; unmatched bases: 17. The DNA of the CDR3 is TGTGCCACCAGTGGCCCTAAACGGGACAGGGTTCTCCGGGAGCAGTTCTTC. It yields the protein CATSGPKRDRVLREQFF.

The CDR3 is CATSPGSSYNSPLHF. The CDR3 DNA reads TGTGCCACTTCCCCGGGGAGCTCCTATAATTCACCCCTCCACTTT. The V gene is TRBV27, the J gene TRBJ1-6; D ambiguous. The V end lost 10 bases, the J end lost 0 bases, and 13 bases lay between the germline ends. Germline V gene lookup returns CDR1 MNHEY and CDR2 SMNVEV (reference sequence). The CDR3 consists of 15 residues.

The rearrangement joins TRBV10-2 to TRBJ1-2, with D possibly TRBD1 on 6 matching bases. V was shortened by 6 bases and J by 0 bases, with 11 bases between the two germline ends. This CDR3 contains 14 residues. Germline V gene lookup returns CDR1 WSHSY and CDR2 SAAADI. The CDR3 bases are TGCGCCAGCAGACAGGGCCCGACTAACTATGGCTACACCTTC. It codes for CASRQGPTNYGYTF.

The chain recombines TRBV30 with TRBJ2-7; D possibly corresponds to TRBD2 (5 bases). V was clipped by 1 base and J by 1 base, with 14 bases between them. Germline lookup yields CDR1 GTSNPN and CDR2 SVGIG (reference sequence). This CDR3 is 15 amino acids long. Written as DNA, the CDR3 is TGTGCCTGGAGTGGAGGTGGGAGCTCATCCTACGAGCAGTACTTC. Translated: CAWSGGGSSSYEQYF.

This chain uses TRBV12-3 or TRBV12-4 with TRBJ1-1, with D uncertain. V was cut by 1 base and J by 3 bases, with 6 bases left in between. This CDR3 is built from 13 residues. In nucleotides, the CDR3 is TGTGCCAGCAGTTTAGGGCAGGACACTGAAGCTTTCTTT. Translation gives CASSLGQDTEAFF.

The rearrangement joins TRBV15 to TRBJ2-5; TRBD1 agrees at 9 bases. V trimming: 0 bases; J trimming: 2 bases; junction bases outside the gene matches: 1. CDR1 LNHNV and CDR2 YYDKDF come from the germline V gene (reference sequence). CDR3 length equals 15 residues. CDR3 coding DNA: TGTGCCACCAGCAGAGATGGACAGGGGCAAGAGACCCAGTACTTC. It codes for CATSRDGQGQETQYF.

V and J are TRBV28 and TRBJ1-2, with a possible D match to TRBD1 (5 bases). There are 15 residues in the CDR3. V was pared by 8 bases and J by 5 bases, with 21 bases between. From germline, CDR1 is MDHEN and CDR2 SYDVKM. CDR3 sequence: CASRDPTGRLYGYTF. The CDR3 nucleotides read TGTGCCAGCCGAGACCCAACGGGACGGCTTTATGGCTACACCTTC.

This rearrangement joins TRBV25-1 to TRBJ2-3; no clear D gene. Germline values: CDR1 MGHDK, CDR2 SYGVNS. The CDR3 contains 11 residues. Trimming pared 8 bases from V and 0 bases from J, leaving 3 bases between. The CDR3 DNA follows: TGTGCCAGCGCAAGCACAGATACGCAGTATTTT. Translating it yields CASASTDTQYF.

This clone occurred once. The rearrangement joins TRBV18 to TRBJ2-5; D ambiguous. The germline V gene has CDR1 KGHSH and CDR2 LQKENI. The V gene lost 4 bases and the J gene lost 1 base, with 7 bases spanning the gap. This CDR3 has 13 residues. The DNA of the CDR3 is TGTGCCAGCTCACGCGAACTCCAAGAGACCCAGTACTTC. Its translation: CASSRELQETQYF.

The chain combines TRBV6-1 with TRBJ1-2; 9 positions match TRBD1. The junction had 12 bases not matched to a gene; V was cut back by 0 bases and J by 4 bases. The CDR3 contains 18 residues. The germline gives CDR1 MNHNS, CDR2 SASEGT. CDR3 sequence reads: CASSEASTIQGAAYGYTF. The CDR3, as DNA: TGTGCCAGCAGTGAAGCTTCGACGATACAGGGGGCGGCCTATGGCTACACCTTC.

V and J are TRBV2 and TRBJ2-5, with D perhaps given as TRBD1 or TRBD2 (6 bases each). With 7 bases removed from V and 4 bases from J, the gap between germline ends came to 22 bases. This CDR3 has 16 amino acids. The V gene's germline CDR1 is SNHLY and CDR2 FYNNEI. The CDR3 DNA is TGTGCCAGCACCCCCCTCCCGGCACAGGGAGGAGAGACCCAGTACTTC. Translating it yields CASTPLPAQGGETQYF.

This CDR3 is CASSQDLSIWGELFF. For the CDR3, the DNA is TGTGCCAGCAGCCAAGATTTGTCCATTTGGGGGGAGCTGTTTTTT. The gene calls are TRBV4-2 and TRBJ2-2; D gene ambiguous. Trimming pared 0 bases from V and 8 bases from J, leaving 13 bases between. CDR1 and CDR2 from the germline V gene are LGHNA and YNFKEQ. The CDR3 runs to 15 residues.

In this sample, this clone turned up once. The chain joins TRBV6-5 to TRBJ1-6; D not resolved. Germline V gene lookup returns CDR1 MNHEY and CDR2 SVGAGI. The CDR3 has 14 amino acids. V shed 4 bases and J shed 7 bases, with 11 bases lying between them. The chain's CDR3 is CASSSGSENSPLHF. In DNA, the CDR3 is TGTGCCAGCAGTTCGGGATCCGAAAATTCACCCCTCCACTTT.

This sequence joins TRBV19 and TRBJ2-6; D remains ambiguous. The length of the CDR3 is 20 residues. CDR1 and CDR2 from the germline V gene are LNHDA and SQIVND (reference sequence). V was shortened by 3 bases and J by 0 bases, with 21 bases between the two germline ends. CDR3 coding DNA: TGTGCCAGTAGTATTAGAGCGCAAACCATCGATTTCTCTGGGGCCAACGTCCTGACTTTC. Translating it yields CASSIRAQTIDFSGANVLTF.

This clone was found a few times. The chain employs TRBV9 and TRBJ1-1; a weak D match, TRBD1 (6 bases). The germline gives CDR1 SGDLS, CDR2 YYNGEE. Between the trimmed V and J ends, which lost 5 bases and 1 base, there was a span of 12 bases. The CDR3 extends over 14 amino acids. The CDR3 is CASSVDSWNTEAFF. The CDR3 DNA is TGTGCCAGCAGTGTGGACAGTTGGAACACTGAAGCTTTCTTT.

This clone was recorded a few times. This chain links TRBV19 with TRBJ1-6; D uncertain. Trimming left V 8 bases short and J 7 bases short, with 15 bases between. This CDR3 has 14 amino acids. Germline V gene data show CDR1 as LNHDA and CDR2 as SQIVND (reference sequence). In nucleotides, the CDR3 is TGTGCCAGTTGTTTCAGGACGGGAAATTCACCCCTCCACTTT. Amino acids: CASCFRTGNSPLHF. The full variable domain, in which reference TRBV19 and TRBJ1-6 provide the parts outside the CDR3, is DGGITQSPKYLFRKEGQNVTLSCEQNLNHDAMYWYRQDPGQGLRLIYYSQIVNDFQKGDIAEGYSVSREKKESFPLTVTSAQKNPTAFYLCASCFRTGNSPLHFGNGTRLTVT.

This clone was recorded once. The chain carries TRBV6-4 and TRBJ2-1, with a weak D call TRBD2 (6 bases). CDR1 MRHNA and CDR2 SNTAGT come from the germline V gene. The CDR3 covers 13 residues. V was trimmed by 0 bases and J by 14 bases, leaving 14 bases between them. CDR3 nucleotides: TGTGCCAGCAGTGACTCCTCGACGGGGGAGAAGTTCTTC. Translation: CASSDSSTGEKFF.

The chain carries TRBV3-1 (or the pseudogene TRBV3-2) and TRBJ2-7; D is undetermined. The CDR3 is made up of 14 amino acids. V lost 0 bases and J 6 bases, leaving 12 bases between the germline ends. The germline CDR1 and CDR2 sequences are LGHDT and YNNKEL (reference sequence). The CDR3 here is CASSQELDPPEQYF. The CDR3 coding sequence is TGTGCCAGCAGCCAAGAACTGGACCCTCCCGAGCAGTACTTC.

The rearrangement links TRBV12-3 or TRBV12-4 to TRBJ1-2; D is undetermined. This CDR3 is 12 amino acids long. V dropped 3 bases and J dropped 4 bases, with 6 bases sitting between them. The CDR3 loop reads CASSFSGYGYTF. Here the CDR3 DNA reads TGTGCCAGCAGTTTTTCCGGCTATGGCTACACCTTC.

This rearrangement joins TRBV11-2 to TRBJ2-1, with 9 bases matching TRBD2. V trimming: 1 base; J trimming: 2 bases; junction bases outside the gene matches: 3. This CDR3 spans 16 amino acids. CDR1 SGHAT and CDR2 FQNNGV come from the germline V gene. CDR3 amino acids: CASSLGRGGAYNEQFF. CDR3 sequence (DNA): TGTGCCAGCAGCTTAGGACGCGGGGGGGCCTACAATGAGCAGTTCTTC. Filled out from reference TRBV11-2 and TRBJ2-1, the complete variable domain reads EAGVAQSPRYKIIEKRQSVAFWCNPISGHATLYWYQQILGQGPKLLIQFQNNGVVDDSQLPKDRFSAERLKGVDSTLKIQPAKLEDSAVYLCASSLGRGGAYNEQFFGPGTRLTVL.

This clone was counted once. This chain links TRBV2 with TRBJ2-4; TRBD2 is a possible D gene (7 bases). CDR1 SNHLY and CDR2 FYNNEI come from the germline V gene. V gave up 6 bases and J gave up 8 bases, with 14 bases separating them. The CDR3 runs to 13 residues. The chain's CDR3 is CASSNQGRDIQYF. CDR3 nucleotide sequence: TGTGCCAGCAGCAATCAGGGGAGGGACATTCAGTACTTC.

V gene TRBV19 combines with J gene TRBJ1-4; 10 bases line up with TRBD1. CDR1 and CDR2 from the germline V gene are LNHDA and SQIVND (reference sequence). CDR3 size: 15 residues. The ends lost 4 bases at V and 7 bases at J; junction bases unmatched: 6. DNA for the CDR3: TGTGCCAGTAGTACGGGACAGGGGAGTATTGAAAAACTGTTTTTT. It translates to CASSTGQGSIEKLFF.

The chain links TRBV5-1 to TRBJ2-3; the D is unclear. The CDR3 has 16 amino acids. CDR1 is SGHRS and CDR2 is YFSETQ in the germline V gene. V was clipped by 2 bases and J by 0 bases, with 13 bases between them. The CDR3 nucleotides are TGCGCCAGCAGCTTAAACGGGCGGAAGAGCACAGATACGCAGTATTTT. Its protein is CASSLNGRKSTDTQYF.